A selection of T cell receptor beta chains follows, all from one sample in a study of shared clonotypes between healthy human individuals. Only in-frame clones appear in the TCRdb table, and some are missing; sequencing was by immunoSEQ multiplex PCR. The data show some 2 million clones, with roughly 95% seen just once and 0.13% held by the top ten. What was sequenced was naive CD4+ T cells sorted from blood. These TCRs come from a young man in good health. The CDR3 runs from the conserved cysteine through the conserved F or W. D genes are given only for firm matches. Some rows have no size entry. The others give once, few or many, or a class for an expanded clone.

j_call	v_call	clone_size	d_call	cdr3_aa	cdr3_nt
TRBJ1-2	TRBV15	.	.	CATSLDLNYGYTF	TGTGCCACCAGCCTGGACTTAAACTATGGCTACACCTTC
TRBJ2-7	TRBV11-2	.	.	CASSSTAGTPYEQYF	TGTGCCAGCAGCTCCACCGCGGGGACCCCCTACGAGCAGTACTTC
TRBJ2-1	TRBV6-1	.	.	CASTLTRGYNEQFF	TGTGCCAGCACTCTTACTAGAGGGTACAATGAGCAGTTCTTC
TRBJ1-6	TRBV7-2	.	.	CASSLFTPLHF	TGTGCCAGCAGCTTGTTCACACCCCTCCACTTT
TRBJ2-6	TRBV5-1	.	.	CASSLDRDLGVLTF	TGCGCCAGCAGCTTGGATCGGGACTTGGGCGTCCTGACTTTC
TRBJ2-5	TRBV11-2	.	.	CASSPGVKAQETQYF	TGTGCCAGCAGCCCAGGGGTTAAGGCTCAAGAGACCCAGTACTTC
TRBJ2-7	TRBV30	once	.	CAWSSGYEQYF	TGTGCCTGGAGTTCAGGGTACGAGCAGTACTTC
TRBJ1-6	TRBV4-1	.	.	CASSQGGHSDSYNSPLHF	TGCGCCAGCAGCCAAGGGGGACACTCGGACTCCTATAATTCACCCCTCCACTTT
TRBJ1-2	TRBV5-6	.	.	CASSSPAYGYTF	TGTGCCAGCAGCTCCCCAGCCTATGGCTACACCTTC
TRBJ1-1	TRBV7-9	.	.	CASSPSMSTEAFF	TGTGCCAGCAGCCCCAGTATGAGCACTGAAGCTTTCTTT
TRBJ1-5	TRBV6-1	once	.	CASSDWPGNQPQHF	TGTGCCAGCAGTGACTGGCCGGGCAATCAGCCCCAGCATTTT
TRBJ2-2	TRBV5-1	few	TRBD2	CASSSGLEVGELFF	TGCGCCAGCAGCTCAGGACTAGAAGTCGGGGAGCTGTTTTTT
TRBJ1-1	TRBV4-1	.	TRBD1	CASSHGTGGDQTEAFF	TGCGCCAGCAGCCACGGGACAGGGGGCGATCAGACTGAAGCTTTCTTT
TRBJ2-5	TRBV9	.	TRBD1	CASSGTGPKETQYF	TGTGCCAGCAGCGGGACAGGGCCTAAAGAGACCCAGTACTTC
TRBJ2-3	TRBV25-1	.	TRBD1	CASSEYNRGTDTQYF	TGTGCCAGCAGTGAATACAACAGGGGAACAGATACGCAGTATTTT
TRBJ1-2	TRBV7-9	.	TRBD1	CASSRNRGDYGYTF	TGTGCCAGCAGCCGGAACAGGGGCGACTATGGCTACACCTTC
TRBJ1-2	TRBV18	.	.	CASSPPRGAGYTF	TGTGCCAGCTCACCACCGCGGGGAGCGGGCTACACCTTC
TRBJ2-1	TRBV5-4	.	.	CASSLDGPRGSYNEQFF	TGTGCCAGCAGCTTGGACGGGCCTAGGGGCTCTTACAATGAGCAGTTCTTC
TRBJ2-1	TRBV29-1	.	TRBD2	CSAAGTSGSLPFNEQFF	TGCAGCGCAGCCGGGACTAGCGGGAGTTTACCATTCAATGAGCAGTTCTTC
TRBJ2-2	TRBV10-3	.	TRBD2	CAISSSGPNTGELFF	TGTGCCATCAGCTCTAGCGGGCCGAACACCGGGGAGCTGTTTTTT
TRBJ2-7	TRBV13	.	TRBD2	CASSSGSGLAGNYEQYF	TGTGCCAGCAGCTCGGGATCGGGACTAGCGGGGAATTACGAGCAGTACTTC
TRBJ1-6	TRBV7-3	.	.	CASSLTGRYNSPLHF	TGTGCCAGCAGCTTAACGGGACGGTATAATTCACCCCTCCACTTT
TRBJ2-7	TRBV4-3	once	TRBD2	CASSSGLAGAYEQYF	TGCGCCAGCAGCTCAGGACTAGCGGGAGCCTACGAGCAGTACTTC
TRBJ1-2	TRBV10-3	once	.	CPSRGYGYTF	TGCCCGTCTAGGGGCTATGGCTACACCTTC
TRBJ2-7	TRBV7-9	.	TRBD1	CASSLGSGTGGEQYF	TGTGCCAGCAGCTTAGGATCCGGGACAGGGGGCGAGCAGTACTTC
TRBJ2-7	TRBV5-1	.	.	CASSPSGAGADYEQYF	TGCGCCAGCAGCCCCAGTGGAGCCGGGGCGGACTACGAGCAGTACTTC
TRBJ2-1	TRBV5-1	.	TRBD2	CASSRTSVSYNEQFF	TGCGCCAGCAGCAGAACTAGCGTATCCTACAATGAGCAGTTCTTC
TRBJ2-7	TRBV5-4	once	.	CASSLDRSSSYEQYF	TGTGCCAGCAGCTTGGACAGGTCGAGCTCCTACGAGCAGTACTTC
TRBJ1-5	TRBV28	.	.	CASILGDRIGQPQHF	TGTGCCAGCATTCTCGGAGACAGGATTGGTCAGCCCCAGCATTTT
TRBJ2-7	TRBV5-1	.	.	CASSLALGGSLYEQYF	TGCGCCAGCAGCTTGGCCCTTGGCGGCAGCCTTTACGAGCAGTACTTC
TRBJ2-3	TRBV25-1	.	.	CASSDPRRGSTDTQYF	TGTGCCAGCAGTGACCCCCGGCGGGGCAGCACAGATACGCAGTATTTT
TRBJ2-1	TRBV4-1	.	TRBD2	CASSHQLAGGLNNEQFF	TGCGCCAGCAGCCACCAACTAGCGGGGGGACTAAACAATGAGCAGTTCTTC
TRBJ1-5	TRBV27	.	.	CASSPTEIALSNQPQHF	TGTGCCAGCAGTCCGACAGAGATAGCCCTTAGCAATCAGCCCCAGCATTTT
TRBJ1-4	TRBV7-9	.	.	CASSADRATNEKLFF	TGTGCCAGCAGCGCAGACCGTGCAACTAATGAAAAACTGTTTTTT
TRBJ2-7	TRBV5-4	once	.	CASSLAGGGGQYF	TGTGCCAGCAGCTTGGCCGGAGGAGGGGGGCAGTACTTC
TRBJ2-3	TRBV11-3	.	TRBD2	CASSSRGAGGVTQYF	TGTGCCAGCAGCTCAAGGGGAGCGGGAGGCGTCACGCAGTATTTT
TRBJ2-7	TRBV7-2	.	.	CASSLDEPTYEQYF	TGTGCCAGCAGCTTAGACGAACCTACCTACGAGCAGTACTTC